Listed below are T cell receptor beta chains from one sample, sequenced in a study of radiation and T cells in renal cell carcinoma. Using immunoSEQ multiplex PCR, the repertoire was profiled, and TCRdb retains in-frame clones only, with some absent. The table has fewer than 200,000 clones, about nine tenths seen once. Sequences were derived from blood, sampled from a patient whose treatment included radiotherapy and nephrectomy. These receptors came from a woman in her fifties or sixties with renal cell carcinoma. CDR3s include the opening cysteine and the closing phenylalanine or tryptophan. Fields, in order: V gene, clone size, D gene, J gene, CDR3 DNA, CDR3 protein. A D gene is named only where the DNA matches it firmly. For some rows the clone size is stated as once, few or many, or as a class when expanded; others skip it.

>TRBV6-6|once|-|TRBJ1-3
TGTGCCAGCACCCCCGGAGGTGGAAACACCATATATTTT
CASTPGGGNTIYF
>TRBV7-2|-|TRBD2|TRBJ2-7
TGTGCCAGCAGCGAGATGGGAGGGCTGGGCGAGCAGTACTTC
CASSEMGGLGEQYF
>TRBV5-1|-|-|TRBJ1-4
TGCGCCAGCAGCTTAGGATGGGGCGATGAAAAACTGTTTTTT
CASSLGWGDEKLFF
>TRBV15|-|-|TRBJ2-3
TGTGCCACCAGCAGAGATTCTAGAAGCGCACAATCAGGCGTGCAGTATTTT
CATSRDSRSAQSGVQYF
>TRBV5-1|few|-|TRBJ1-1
TGCGCCAGCAGACCCGGGAGATTTGGGTTTGACACTGAAGCTTTCTTT
CASRPGRFGFDTEAFF
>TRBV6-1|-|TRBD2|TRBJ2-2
TGTGCCAGCAGTGTCCGACTAGCGGGGGAGGGGGAGCTGTTTTTT
CASSVRLAGEGELFF
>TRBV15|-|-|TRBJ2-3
TGTGCCACCAGCAACAGGGATGCGACGTTGGATACGCAGTATTTT
CATSNRDATLDTQYF
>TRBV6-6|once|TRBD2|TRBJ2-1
TGTGCCAGCAGTTACTCGACTAGCGGGGGGGCAGGTGAGCAGTTCTTC
CASSYSTSGGAGEQFF
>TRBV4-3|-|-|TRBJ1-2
TGCGCCAGCAGCCAAGAATGGACGAACTATGGCTACACCTTC
CASSQEWTNYGYTF
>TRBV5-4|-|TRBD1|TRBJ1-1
TGTGCCAGCAGCGACGGACAGGGTCCTTACACTGAAGCTTTCTTT
CASSDGQGPYTEAFF
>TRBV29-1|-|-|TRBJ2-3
TGCAGCGTTGGTGCAGCACTTTCAGATACGCAGTATTTT
CSVGAALSDTQYF
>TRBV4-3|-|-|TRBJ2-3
TGCGCCAGCAGCCAAGATCGGGGGACAGATACGCAGTATTTT
CASSQDRGTDTQYF
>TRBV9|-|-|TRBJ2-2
TGTGCCAGCAGCGTAGCCACCTCGCGGGCGACCACCGGGGAGCTGTTTTTT
CASSVATSRATTGELFF
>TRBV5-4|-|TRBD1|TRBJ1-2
TGTGCCAGCAGCCAGGGACAGGGAGTAGCTAACTATGGCTACACCTTC
CASSQGQGVANYGYTF
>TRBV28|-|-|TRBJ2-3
TGTGCCAGCAGTTTTTGGGGCCGGGGCACAGATACGCAGTATTTT
CASSFWGRGTDTQYF
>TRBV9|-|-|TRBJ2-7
TGTGCCAGCAGCGTAGCTACAGGGAACCACGAGCAGTACTTC
CASSVATGNHEQYF
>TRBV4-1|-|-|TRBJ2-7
TGCGCCAGCAGCCAAGAAGGCCAGACCTACGAGCAGTACTTC
CASSQEGQTYEQYF
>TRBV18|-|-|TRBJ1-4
TGTGCCAGCTCACCCGACTCGGGGGAAAAACTGTTTTTT
CASSPDSGEKLFF
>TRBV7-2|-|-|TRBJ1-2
TGTGCCAGCAGTTTTAGCGGCTACACCTTC
CASSFSGYTF
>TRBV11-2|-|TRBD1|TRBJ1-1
TGTGCCAGCAGGCAGGGGGGGGTTCTGAACACTGAAGCTTTCTTT
CASRQGGVLNTEAFF
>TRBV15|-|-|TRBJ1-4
TGTGCCACCACCCCAGGAGAAAAACTGTTTTTT
CATTPGEKLFF
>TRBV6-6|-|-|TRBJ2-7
TGTGCCAGCAGGCCGCTGACAGGAGCCTACGAGCAGTACTTC
CASRPLTGAYEQYF
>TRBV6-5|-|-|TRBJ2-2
TGTGCCAGCAGGCCCGCCGGAAACACCGGGGAGCTGTTTTTT
CASRPAGNTGELFF
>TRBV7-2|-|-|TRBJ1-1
TGTGCCAGCATTAAACGGTTGGACACTGAAGCTTTCTTT
CASIKRLDTEAFF
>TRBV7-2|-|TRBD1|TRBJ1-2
TGTGCCAGCAGCTTAGCGAGACAGGGACGAAGCTACACCTTC
CASSLARQGRSYTF